The clone carrying this T cell receptor (beta chain) appeared a few times. Its cognate antigen is unknown. CDR3 length: 13 amino acids. Germline V lookup: CDR1 SQVTM, CDR2 ANQGSEA. Trimming left V 7 bases short and J 2 bases short, with 9 bases between. The sample originates from a study of response to subunit inactivated influenza vaccine. Study-wide results and limits: Each seasonal flu vaccination may recruit only limited new T cells, authors suggested.

TCRdb re-called the RT-PCR reads through MiXCR, storing one row per CDR3 protein. The sample has about 300,000 distinct CDR3 sequences; less than 25% are singletons. The chain recombines TRBV29-1 with TRBJ1-6; possibly TRBD1 for D (6 bases). Sequenced material: PBMCs from blood, taken less than 22 months after vaccination. This clonotype was sampled from a man aged 50 to 69 who received an inactivated influenza vaccine. DNA of the CDR3: TGCAGCGCCCGACAGGCCTATAATTCACCCCTCCACTTT. The encoded protein is CSARQAYNSPLHF.